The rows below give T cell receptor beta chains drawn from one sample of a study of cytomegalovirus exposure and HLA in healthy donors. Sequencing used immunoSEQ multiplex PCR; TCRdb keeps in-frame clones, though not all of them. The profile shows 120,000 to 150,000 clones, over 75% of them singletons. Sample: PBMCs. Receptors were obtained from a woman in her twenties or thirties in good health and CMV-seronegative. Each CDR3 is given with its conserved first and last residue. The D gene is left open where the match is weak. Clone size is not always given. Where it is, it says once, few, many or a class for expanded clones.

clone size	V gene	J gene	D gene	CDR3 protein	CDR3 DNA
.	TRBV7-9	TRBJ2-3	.	CASSGRGSGTDTQYF	TGTGCCAGCAGCGGACGGGGGTCGGGCACAGATACGCAGTATTTT
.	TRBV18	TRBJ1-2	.	CASSPQGLQGTANYGYTF	TGTGCCAGCTCACCCCAGGGACTCCAGGGTACAGCTAACTATGGCTACACCTTC
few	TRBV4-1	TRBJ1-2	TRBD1	CASSQDQGADGYTF	TGCGCCAGCAGCCAAGATCAGGGGGCGGATGGCTACACCTTC
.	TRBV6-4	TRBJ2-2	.	CASSDATVTGELFF	TGTGCCAGCAGTGACGCGACTGTCACCGGGGAGCTGTTTTTT
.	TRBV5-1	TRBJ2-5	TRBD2	CASSVGTSGGAAETQYF	TGCGCCAGCAGCGTCGGGACTAGCGGGGGGGCCGCAGAGACCCAGTACTTC
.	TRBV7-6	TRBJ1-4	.	CASSPALQGAGIGEKLFF	TGTGCCAGCAGCCCAGCCTTACAGGGAGCGGGAATCGGGGAAAAACTGTTTTTT
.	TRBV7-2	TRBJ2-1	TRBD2	CASSTRLAGGGDEQFF	TGTGCCAGCAGCACCCGACTAGCGGGAGGTGGCGATGAGCAGTTCTTC
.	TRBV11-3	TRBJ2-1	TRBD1	CASSYRGSGYNEQFF	TGTGCCAGCAGTTACAGGGGCTCGGGGTACAATGAGCAGTTCTTC
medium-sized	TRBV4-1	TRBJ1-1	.	CASSQVRDNTEAFF	TGCGCCAGCAGCCAAGTTCGGGATAACACTGAAGCTTTCTTT
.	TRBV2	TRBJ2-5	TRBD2	CASSRGGRLSETQYF	TGTGCCAGCAGTCGGGGGGGCCGGTTAAGTGAGACCCAGTACTTC
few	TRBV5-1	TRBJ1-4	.	CASRTGTNFEKLFF	TGCGCCAGCAGAACCGGGACAAACTTTGAAAAACTGTTTTTT
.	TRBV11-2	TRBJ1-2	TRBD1	CASSPRTGAANYGYTF	TGTGCCAGCAGCCCCAGGACAGGGGCCGCTAACTATGGCTACACCTTC
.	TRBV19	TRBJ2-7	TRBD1	CASTSDRVGEQYF	TGTGCCAGTACCTCGGACAGGGTCGGCGAGCAGTACTTC
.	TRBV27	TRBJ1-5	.	CASSFLNQPQHF	TGTGCCAGCAGTTTTCTCAATCAGCCCCAGCATTTT
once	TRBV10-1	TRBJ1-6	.	CASSEGGGLGNSPLHF	TGCGCCAGCAGTGAGGGCGGAGGACTGGGTAATTCACCCCTCCACTTT
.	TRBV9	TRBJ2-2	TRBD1	CASSVVGQGYTGELFF	TGTGCCAGCAGCGTAGTAGGACAGGGATACACCGGGGAGCTGTTTTTT
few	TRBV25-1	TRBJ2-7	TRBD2	CASSENGLAGGPGDEQYF	TGTGCCAGCAGTGAGAACGGACTAGCGGGAGGGCCGGGGGACGAGCAGTACTTC
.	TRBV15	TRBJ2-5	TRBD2	CATSSGGETQYF	TGTGCCACCAGCAGCGGGGGGGAGACCCAGTACTTC
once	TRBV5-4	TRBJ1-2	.	CASSLIGGNYGYTF	TGTGCCAGCAGCTTGATCGGGGGAAACTATGGCTACACCTTC
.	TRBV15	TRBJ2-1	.	CATSIRYQGFSSYNEQFF	TGTGCCACCAGCATACGATACCAGGGATTTAGCTCCTACAATGAGCAGTTCTTC
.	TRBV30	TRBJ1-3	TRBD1	CAWSPGTGGSGNTIYF	TGTGCCTGGAGCCCCGGGACAGGGGGCTCTGGAAACACCATATATTTT
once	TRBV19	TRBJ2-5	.	CASSRPGQKETQYF	TGTGCCAGTAGTAGGCCCGGACAGAAAGAGACCCAGTACTTC